The rows below give T cell receptor beta chains drawn from one sample of a study of human T cells and chemical hapten exposure. TCRdb passed the RACE reads through MiXCR, listing each CDR3 protein once. The profile shows over 300,000 distinct CDR3 sequences, roughly 5% of them singletons. The sequencing used whole blood, collected in connection with sensitization to the hapten diphenylcyclopropenone (DPC). The receptors were gathered from a woman aged 45 to 65 with alopecia areata. Some clones in this sample may be carry-over from other donors' samples. CDR3s include the opening cysteine and the closing phenylalanine or tryptophan. The D gene is left open where the match is weak. For some rows the clone size is stated as once, few or many, or as a class when expanded; others skip it.

V: TRBV6-6; D: -; J: TRBJ1-4; size: few; DNA: TGTGCCAGCAGTTCGGAGATTATTGGGGGAAAACTGTTTTTT; CDR3: CASSSEIIGGKLFF
V: TRBV7-6; D: -; J: TRBJ2-2; size: many; DNA: TGTGCCAGCAGCTTAGCGGCCGCTGAGAACACCGGGGAGCTGTTTTTT; CDR3: CASSLAAAENTGELFF
V: TRBV20-1; D: -; J: TRBJ1-1; size: -; DNA: TGCAGTGCTAGAGATGGGGGCAGCTATGAAGCTTTCTTT; CDR3: CSARDGGSYEAFF
V: TRBV20-1; D: TRBD2; J: TRBJ2-4; size: many; DNA: TGCAGTGCTAGAGACGAAAGGGCGGGAGGAAACATTCAGTACTTC; CDR3: CSARDERAGGNIQYF
V: TRBV7-9; D: -; J: TRBJ1-3; size: few; DNA: TGTGCCAGCAGCCCAGAAGTATCTGGAAACACCATATATTTT; CDR3: CASSPEVSGNTIYF
V: TRBV7-2; D: -; J: TRBJ1-4; size: few; DNA: TGTGCCAGCAGCTTGAGTGCAGCAGGGCTTAATGAAAAACTGTTTTTT; CDR3: CASSLSAAGLNEKLFF
V: TRBV6-5; D: -; J: TRBJ2-3; size: -; DNA: TGTGCCAGCAGCGGTCTAGTGAGCACAGATACGCAGTATTTT; CDR3: CASSGLVSTDTQYF
V: TRBV20-1; D: -; J: TRBJ1-1; size: few; DNA: TGCAGTGCTGGGAAGGGGGGCACTTGGAACACTGAAGCTTTCTTT; CDR3: CSAGKGGTWNTEAFF
V: TRBV23-1; D: -; J: TRBJ1-4; size: many; DNA: TGCGCCAGCAGTCTCTTGGGACATCCCAGAACGAATGAAAAACTGTTTTTT; CDR3: CASSLLGHPRTNEKLFF
V: TRBV18; D: -; J: TRBJ2-1; size: many; DNA: TGTGCCAGCTCACCGATGACGAGGGAGCAGTTCTTC; CDR3: CASSPMTREQFF
V: TRBV2; D: TRBD2; J: TRBJ2-7; size: many; DNA: TGTGCCAGCAGTGTACTAGCGGGAGGCGAGCAGTACTTC; CDR3: CASSVLAGGEQYF
V: TRBV2; D: TRBD1; J: TRBJ1-6; size: -; DNA: TGTGCCAGCAAGAGAGGGACAGCCCGCGACGGTTCACCCCTCCACTTT; CDR3: CASKRGTARDGSPLHF
V: TRBV5-1; D: -; J: TRBJ1-4; size: many; DNA: TGCGCCAGCAGCCCCCATCGTCTCGATGAAAAACTGTTTTTT; CDR3: CASSPHRLDEKLFF
V: TRBV20-1; D: -; J: TRBJ1-1; size: -; DNA: TGCAGTGCTGCCACCAAGGGGATGAACACTGAAGCTTTCTTT; CDR3: CSAATKGMNTEAFF
V: TRBV5-4; D: -; J: TRBJ2-5; size: -; DNA: TGTGCCAGCAGCTTTACAGGGTTAGAGACCCAGTACTTC; CDR3: CASSFTGLETQYF
V: TRBV28; D: -; J: TRBJ2-7; size: -; DNA: TGTGCCAGCAGTTTCGGGCAGTACTACGAGCAGTACTTC; CDR3: CASSFGQYYEQYF
V: TRBV24-1; D: -; J: TRBJ1-1; size: many; DNA: TGTGCCACCAGTGAGACAGGCAGCGACACTGAAGCTTTCTTT; CDR3: CATSETGSDTEAFF
V: TRBV7-9; D: -; J: TRBJ2-5; size: few; DNA: TGTGCCAGCAGCTTCGAGGGATTAGCGGAGAAAGAGACCCAGTACTTC; CDR3: CASSFEGLAEKETQYF
V: TRBV7-8; D: TRBD1; J: TRBJ2-3; size: -; DNA: TGTGCCAGCAGCTTAGCGGAGCAGGGGGCCGGAGATACGCAGTATTTT; CDR3: CASSLAEQGAGDTQYF
V: TRBV4-2; D: TRBD1; J: TRBJ1-6; size: few; DNA: TGTGCCAGCAGCCAGCCGGGACAGGAATCACCCCTCCACTTT; CDR3: CASSQPGQESPLHF
V: TRBV7-2; D: -; J: TRBJ1-3; size: -; DNA: TGTGCCAGCAGCCCCTTCGAAGCGGGAAACACCATATATTTT; CDR3: CASSPFEAGNTIYF
V: TRBV9; D: -; J: TRBJ1-1; size: many; DNA: TGTGCCAGCAGCGTAATAGGGGGCACTGAAGCTTTCTTT; CDR3: CASSVIGGTEAFF
V: TRBV29-1; D: -; J: TRBJ1-4; size: -; DNA: TGCAGCGTTGGTGGGGGAACTAATGAAAAACTGTTTTTT; CDR3: CSVGGGTNEKLFF
V: TRBV27; D: TRBD2; J: TRBJ2-1; size: many; DNA: TGTGCCAGCAGTTCTACGACTAGCGGAGGCTACAATGAGCAGTTCTTC; CDR3: CASSSTTSGGYNEQFF
V: TRBV20-1; D: -; J: TRBJ2-7; size: -; DNA: TGCAGTGCTAGAGATGCCCCACTAATGTACTTC; CDR3: CSARDAPLMYF
V: TRBV29-1; D: -; J: TRBJ1-1; size: -; DNA: TGCAGCGTTGGGCTCGAGGCCGAAGCTTTCTTT; CDR3: CSVGLEAEAFF
V: TRBV28; D: TRBD1; J: TRBJ2-7; size: many; DNA: TGTGCCAGCACCAATAGGGGGCGCTGGTACGAGCAGTACTTC; CDR3: CASTNRGRWYEQYF
V: TRBV4-1; D: TRBD1; J: TRBJ2-7; size: many; DNA: TGCGCCAGCAGCTTACAAACAGGGGGTTCCTACGAGCAGTACTTC; CDR3: CASSLQTGGSYEQYF
V: TRBV5-4; D: -; J: TRBJ2-7; size: many; DNA: TGTGCCAGCAGCTTTAGGGGCGCCGCCTACGAGCAGTACTTC; CDR3: CASSFRGAAYEQYF
V: TRBV5-6; D: -; J: TRBJ2-5; size: few; DNA: TGTGCCAGCAGTTGGACCGAAGAGACCCAGTACTTC; CDR3: CASSWTEETQYF
V: TRBV3-1; D: -; J: TRBJ2-1; size: -; DNA: TGTGCCAGCAGCCATCGGAGGGGTGAGCAGTTCTTC; CDR3: CASSHRRGEQFF
V: TRBV27; D: -; J: TRBJ1-5; size: -; DNA: TGTGCCAGCAGGCACAAACAGCCCCAGCATTTT; CDR3: CASRHKQPQHF
V: TRBV6-6; D: -; J: TRBJ2-5; size: many; DNA: TGTGCCAGCAGCCCCGGGCCCAATAGGGAGACCCAGTACTTC; CDR3: CASSPGPNRETQYF
V: TRBV2; D: -; J: TRBJ1-4; size: many; DNA: TGTGCCAGCAGTGAACCCAGCCAGGGTAATGAAAAACTGTTTTTT; CDR3: CASSEPSQGNEKLFF
V: TRBV5-4; D: -; J: TRBJ2-1; size: many; DNA: TGTGCCAGCAGCAAAACAGTAGGGGAGCAGTTCTTC; CDR3: CASSKTVGEQFF
V: TRBV7-2; D: -; J: TRBJ2-3; size: few; DNA: TGTGCCAGCAGCTTAGAATCCCGGACAGCAACTAGCACAGATACGCAGTATTTT; CDR3: CASSLESRTATSTDTQYF
V: TRBV4-3; D: TRBD2; J: TRBJ2-3; size: -; DNA: TGCGCCAGCAGCCAAGTGAATAGCGGGAGTTTATATACGCAGTATTTT; CDR3: CASSQVNSGSLYTQYF
V: TRBV7-9; D: -; J: TRBJ1-1; size: few; DNA: TGTGCCAGCAGCTTAGGCAGGGGCTCGGGGCGCGCTTTCTTT; CDR3: CASSLGRGSGRAFF
V: TRBV11-2; D: -; J: TRBJ2-7; size: -; DNA: TGTGCCAGCAGCCATTGGGGGTACGAGCAGTACTTC; CDR3: CASSHWGYEQYF